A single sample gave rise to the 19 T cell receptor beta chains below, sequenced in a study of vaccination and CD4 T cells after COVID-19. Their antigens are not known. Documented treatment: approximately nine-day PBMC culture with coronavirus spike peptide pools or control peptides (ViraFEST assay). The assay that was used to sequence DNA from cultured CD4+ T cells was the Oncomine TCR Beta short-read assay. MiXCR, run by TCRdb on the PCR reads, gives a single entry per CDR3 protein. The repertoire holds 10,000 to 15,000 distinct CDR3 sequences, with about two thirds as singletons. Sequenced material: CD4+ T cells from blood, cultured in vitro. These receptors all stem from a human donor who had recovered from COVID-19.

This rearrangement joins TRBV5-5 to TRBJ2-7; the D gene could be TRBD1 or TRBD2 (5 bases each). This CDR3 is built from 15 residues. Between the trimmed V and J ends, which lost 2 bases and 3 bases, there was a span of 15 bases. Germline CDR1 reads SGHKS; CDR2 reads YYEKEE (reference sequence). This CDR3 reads CASSFFPGPLYEQYF. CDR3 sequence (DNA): TGTGCCAGCAGCTTCTTCCCGGGACCGCTCTACGAGCAGTACTTC.

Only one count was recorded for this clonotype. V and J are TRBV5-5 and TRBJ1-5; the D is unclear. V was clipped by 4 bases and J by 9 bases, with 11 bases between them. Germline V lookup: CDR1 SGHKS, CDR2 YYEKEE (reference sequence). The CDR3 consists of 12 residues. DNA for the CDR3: TGTGCCAGCAGCCGAACCGACGGGCCCCAGCATTTT. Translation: CASSRTDGPQHF.

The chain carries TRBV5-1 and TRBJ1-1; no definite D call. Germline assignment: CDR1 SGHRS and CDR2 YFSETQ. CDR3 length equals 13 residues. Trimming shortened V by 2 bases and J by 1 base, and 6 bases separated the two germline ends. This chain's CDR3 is CASSFEENTEAFF. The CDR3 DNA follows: TGCGCCAGCAGCTTCGAGGAGAACACTGAAGCTTTCTTT.

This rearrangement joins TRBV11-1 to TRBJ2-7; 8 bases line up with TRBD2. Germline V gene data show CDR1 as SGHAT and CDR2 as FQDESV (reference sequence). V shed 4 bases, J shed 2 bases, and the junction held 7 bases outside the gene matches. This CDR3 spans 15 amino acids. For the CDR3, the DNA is TGTGCCAGCAGCTCAGGACTAGCCCCCACCTACGAGCAGTACTTC. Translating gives CASSSGLAPTYEQYF.

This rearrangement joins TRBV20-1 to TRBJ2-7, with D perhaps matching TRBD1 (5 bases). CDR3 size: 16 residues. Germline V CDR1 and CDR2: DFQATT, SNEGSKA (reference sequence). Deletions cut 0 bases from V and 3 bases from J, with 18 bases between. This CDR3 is CSARDFVGDRNYEQYF. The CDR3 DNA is TGCAGTGCTAGAGATTTTGTAGGCGACAGAAACTACGAGCAGTACTTC.

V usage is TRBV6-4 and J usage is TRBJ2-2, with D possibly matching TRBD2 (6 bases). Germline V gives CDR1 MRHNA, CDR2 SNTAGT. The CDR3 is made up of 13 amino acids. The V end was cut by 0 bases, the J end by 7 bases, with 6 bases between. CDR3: CASSDSTSGELFF. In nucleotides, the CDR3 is TGTGCCAGCAGTGACTCGACTAGCGGGGAGCTGTTTTTT.

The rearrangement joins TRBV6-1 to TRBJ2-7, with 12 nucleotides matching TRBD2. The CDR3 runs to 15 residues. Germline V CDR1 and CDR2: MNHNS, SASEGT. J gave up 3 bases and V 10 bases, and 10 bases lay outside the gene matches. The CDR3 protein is CATSETSGRLYEQYF. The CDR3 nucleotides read TGTGCCACCTCCGAGACTAGCGGGAGACTCTACGAGCAGTACTTC.

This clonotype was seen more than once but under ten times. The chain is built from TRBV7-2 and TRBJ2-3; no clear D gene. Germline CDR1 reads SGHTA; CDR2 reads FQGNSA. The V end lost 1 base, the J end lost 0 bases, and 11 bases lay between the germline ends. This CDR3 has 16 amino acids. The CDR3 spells CASSLGRAASTDTQYF. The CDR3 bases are TGTGCCAGCAGCTTAGGTCGGGCGGCTAGCACAGATACGCAGTATTTT.

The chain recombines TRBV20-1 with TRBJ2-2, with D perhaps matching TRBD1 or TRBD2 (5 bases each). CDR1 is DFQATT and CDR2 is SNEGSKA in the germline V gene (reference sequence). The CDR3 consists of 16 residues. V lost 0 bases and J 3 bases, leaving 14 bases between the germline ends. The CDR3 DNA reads TGCAGTGCTAGAGATCCCGTAGAGGGGTACACCGGGGAGCTGTTTTTT. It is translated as CSARDPVEGYTGELFF.

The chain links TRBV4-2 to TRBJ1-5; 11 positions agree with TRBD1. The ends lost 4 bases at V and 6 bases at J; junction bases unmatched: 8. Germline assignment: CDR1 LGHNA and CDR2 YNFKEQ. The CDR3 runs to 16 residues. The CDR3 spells CASSLREGTGGQPQHF. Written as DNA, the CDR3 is TGTGCCAGCAGCCTCCGGGAGGGGACAGGGGGTCAGCCCCAGCATTTT.

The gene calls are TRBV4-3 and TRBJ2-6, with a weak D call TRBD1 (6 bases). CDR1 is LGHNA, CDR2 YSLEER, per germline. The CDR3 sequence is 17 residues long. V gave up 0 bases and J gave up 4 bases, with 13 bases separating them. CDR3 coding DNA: TGCGCCAGCAGCCAAGATCGGGCAGGGACAGGGGCCAACGTCCTGACTTTC. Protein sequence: CASSQDRAGTGANVLTF.

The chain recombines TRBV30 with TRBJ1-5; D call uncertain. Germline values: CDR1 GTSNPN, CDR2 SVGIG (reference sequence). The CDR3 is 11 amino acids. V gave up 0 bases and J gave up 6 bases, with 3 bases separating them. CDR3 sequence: CAWSVGQPQHF. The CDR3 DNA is TGTGCCTGGAGTGTGGGTCAGCCCCAGCATTTT.

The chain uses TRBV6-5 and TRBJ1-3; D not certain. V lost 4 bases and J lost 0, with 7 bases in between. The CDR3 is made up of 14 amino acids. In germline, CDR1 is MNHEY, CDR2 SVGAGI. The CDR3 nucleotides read TGTGCCAGCAGTTCGGGATTCTCTGGAAACACCATATATTTT. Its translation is CASSSGFSGNTIYF.

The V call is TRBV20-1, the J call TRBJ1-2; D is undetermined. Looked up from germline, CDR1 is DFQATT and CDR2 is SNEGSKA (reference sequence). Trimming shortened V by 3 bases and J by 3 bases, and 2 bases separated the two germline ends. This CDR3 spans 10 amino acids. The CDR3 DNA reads TGCAGTGCTAGGGACTATGGCTACACCTTC. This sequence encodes CSARDYGYTF.

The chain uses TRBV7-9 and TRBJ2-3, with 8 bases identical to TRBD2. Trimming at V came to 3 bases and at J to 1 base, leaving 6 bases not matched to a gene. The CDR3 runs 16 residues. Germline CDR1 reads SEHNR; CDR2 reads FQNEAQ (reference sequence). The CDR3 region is CASSLSSGIGTDTQYF. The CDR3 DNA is TGTGCCAGCAGCTTGAGTAGCGGGATAGGCACAGATACGCAGTATTTT.

This CDR3 is CSARGDSYSNQPQHF. CDR3 DNA sequence: TGCAGTGCTAGGGGGGACAGTTATAGCAATCAGCCCCAGCATTTT. This chain connects TRBV20-1 to TRBJ1-5; 7 nucleotides agree with TRBD1. V trimming: 3 bases; J trimming: 0 bases; junction bases outside the gene matches: 5. The CDR3 is made up of 15 amino acids. CDR1 and CDR2 (germline): DFQATT, SNEGSKA (reference sequence).

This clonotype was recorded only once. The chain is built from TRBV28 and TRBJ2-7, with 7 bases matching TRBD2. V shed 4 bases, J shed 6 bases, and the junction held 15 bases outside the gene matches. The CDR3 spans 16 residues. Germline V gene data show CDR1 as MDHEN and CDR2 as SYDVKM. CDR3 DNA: TGTGCCAGCAGTTCCCTCGGAGGGAGGGGAGAGGGCGAGCAGTACTTC. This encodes CASSSLGGRGEGEQYF.

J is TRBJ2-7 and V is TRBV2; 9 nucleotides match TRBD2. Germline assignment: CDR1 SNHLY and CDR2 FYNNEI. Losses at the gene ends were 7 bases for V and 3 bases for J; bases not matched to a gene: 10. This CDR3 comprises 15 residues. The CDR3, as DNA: TGTGCCAGCAACGGCGGACTAGCGATTGACTACGAGCAGTACTTC. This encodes CASNGGLAIDYEQYF.

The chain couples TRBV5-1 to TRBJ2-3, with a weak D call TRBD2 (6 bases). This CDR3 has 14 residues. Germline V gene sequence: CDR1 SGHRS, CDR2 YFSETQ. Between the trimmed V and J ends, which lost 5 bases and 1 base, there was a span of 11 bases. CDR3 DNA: TGCGCCAGCAGGCGTAGCGGCCGCACAGATACGCAGTATTTT. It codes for CASRRSGRTDTQYF. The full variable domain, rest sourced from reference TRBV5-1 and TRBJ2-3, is KAGVTQTPRYLIKTRGQQVTLSCSPISGHRSVSWYQQTPGQGLQFLFEYFSETQRNKGNFPGRFSGRQFSNSRSEMNVSTLELGDSALYLCASRRSGRTDTQYFGPGTRLTVL.